Sequencing of this T cell receptor beta chain was carried out in a study of blood T cell repertoires in COVID-19. At the level of the study: The samples span acute and convalescent COVID-19 from the United States, Italy and Spain.

The CDR3 is 15 residues long. The germline CDR1 and CDR2 sequences are PRHDT and FYEKMQ (reference sequence). V trimming: 5 bases; J trimming: 3 bases; junction bases outside the gene matches: 8. Sequencing was performed with immunoSEQ multiplex PCR; in TCRdb, only in-frame clones are kept and a portion is missing. The data hold 200,000 or so clones, with 88% observed a single time. Living in about two dozen US areas, the participants were between 18 and 89 years of age. Self-reported history from a screening survey and questionnaire set each donor's cohort. Exposed enrollees had met someone with a PCR-confirmed or clinician-diagnosed COVID-19 case at some point within the 2 weeks before study entry.

The chain links TRBV13 to TRBJ2-3; TRBD1 matches 7 bases. The sequencing sample was made of PBMCs or T cells enriched from blood (not recorded which). The sequence came from a woman in her 30s who had been exposed to COVID-19. CDR3 in amino acids: CASSPRGRGTDTQYF. CDR3 DNA: TGTGCCAGCAGCCCAAGGGGCAGGGGGACAGATACGCAGTATTTT. The complete variable domain, with remaining parts taken from reference TRBV13 and TRBJ2-3, reads AAGVIQSPRHLIKEKRETATLKCYPIPRHDTVYWYQQGPGQDPQFLISFYEKMQSDKGSIPDRFSAQQFSDYHSELNMSSLELGDSALYFCASSPRGRGTDTQYFGPGTRLTVL.